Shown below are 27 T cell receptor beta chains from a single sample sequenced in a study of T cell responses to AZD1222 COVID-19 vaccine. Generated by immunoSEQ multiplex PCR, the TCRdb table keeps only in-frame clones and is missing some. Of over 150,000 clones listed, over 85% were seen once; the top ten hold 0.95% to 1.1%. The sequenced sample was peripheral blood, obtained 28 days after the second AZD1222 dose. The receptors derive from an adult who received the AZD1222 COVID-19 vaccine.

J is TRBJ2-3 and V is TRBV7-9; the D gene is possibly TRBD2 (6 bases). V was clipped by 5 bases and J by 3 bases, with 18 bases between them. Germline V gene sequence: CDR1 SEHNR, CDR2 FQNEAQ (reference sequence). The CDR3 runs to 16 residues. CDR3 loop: CASSRPAGAGTDTQYF. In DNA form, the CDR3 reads TGTGCCAGCAGCCGCCCTGCGGGCGCGGGGACAGATACGCAGTATTTT.

CDR3 bases: TGTGCCAGCAGCCGCCAGGGGCGGTCTGAAGCTTTCTTT. Amino acids: CASSRQGRSEAFF. The rearrangement uses TRBV7-2 and TRBJ1-1, with D perhaps matching TRBD1 (6 bases). This CDR3 has 13 residues. V lost 5 bases and J lost 6, with 13 bases in between. Germline V gene sequence: CDR1 SGHTA, CDR2 FQGNSA.

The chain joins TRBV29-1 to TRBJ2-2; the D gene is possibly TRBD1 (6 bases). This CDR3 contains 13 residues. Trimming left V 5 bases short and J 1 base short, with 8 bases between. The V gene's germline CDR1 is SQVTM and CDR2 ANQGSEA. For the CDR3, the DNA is TGCAGCGTTCGACAGGAGAACACCGGGGAGCTGTTTTTT. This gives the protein CSVRQENTGELFF.

DNA of the CDR3: TGTGCCAGCACCCTCAGTAGGGGGGTTATGAACACCGGGGAGCTGTTTTTT. Protein product: CASTLSRGVMNTGELFF. This sequence joins TRBV5-6 and TRBJ2-2; D may match TRBD1 or TRBD2 (6 bases each). The CDR3 has 17 residues. V was trimmed by 6 bases and J by 1 base, leaving 19 bases between them. CDR1 and CDR2 (germline): SGHDT, YYEEEE.

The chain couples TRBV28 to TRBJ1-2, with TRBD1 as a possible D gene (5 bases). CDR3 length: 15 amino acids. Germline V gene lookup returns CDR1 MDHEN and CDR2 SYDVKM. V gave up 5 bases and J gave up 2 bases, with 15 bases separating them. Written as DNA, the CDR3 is TGTGCCAGCAGTCCCGAGGGGCGCCCAAACTATGGCTACACCTTC. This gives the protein CASSPEGRPNYGYTF.

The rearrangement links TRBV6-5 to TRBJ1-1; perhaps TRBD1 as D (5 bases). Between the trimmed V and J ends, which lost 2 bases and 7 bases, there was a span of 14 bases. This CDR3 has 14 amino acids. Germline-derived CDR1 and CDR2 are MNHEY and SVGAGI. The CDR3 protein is CASSYNAGKGEAFF. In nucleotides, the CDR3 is TGTGCCAGCAGTTACAACGCAGGGAAGGGTGAAGCTTTCTTT.

CDR3 nucleotide sequence: TGTGCCAGTAGTCCGCCCCCAGGGACGGGGTTCGGGAGCAATCAGCCCCAGCATTTT. Its protein is CASSPPPGTGFGSNQPQHF. The chain couples TRBV19 to TRBJ1-5; tentatively, D is TRBD1 (5 bases). The CDR3 runs to 19 residues. V lost 5 bases, J lost 1 base, and 24 bases lay in between. Germline CDR1 reads LNHDA; CDR2 reads SQIVND (reference sequence).

The CDR3, as DNA: TGTGCCAGCAGCCTAAATATACAGTCCTCAGCTAACTATGGCTACACCTTC. It yields the protein CASSLNIQSSANYGYTF. This chain joins TRBV7-9 and TRBJ1-2; D gene ambiguous. CDR1 SEHNR and CDR2 FQNEAQ come from the germline V gene (reference sequence). CDR3 size: 17 residues. V was clipped by 5 bases and J by 0 bases, with 19 bases between them. Filled out from reference TRBV7-9 and TRBJ1-2, the complete variable domain reads DTGVSQNPRHKITKRGQNVTFRCDPISEHNRLYWYRQTLGQGPEFLTYFQNEAQLEKSRLLSDRFSAERPKGSFSTLEIQRTEQGDSAMYLCASSLNIQSSANYGYTFGSGTRLTVV.

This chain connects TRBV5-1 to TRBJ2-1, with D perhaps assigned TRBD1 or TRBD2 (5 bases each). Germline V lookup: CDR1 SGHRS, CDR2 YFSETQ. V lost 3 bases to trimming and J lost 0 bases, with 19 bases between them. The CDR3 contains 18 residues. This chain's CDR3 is CASSYGGTGGSSYNEQFF. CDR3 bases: TGCGCCAGCAGCTATGGGGGAACTGGCGGAAGCTCCTACAATGAGCAGTTCTTC.

Here the CDR3 reads CATRSGTGRHEQFF. The CDR3 region has the DNA TGTGCCACCAGATCCGGGACAGGGCGGCATGAGCAGTTCTTC. The rearrangement uses TRBV24-1 and TRBJ2-1; 9 nucleotides match TRBD1. This CDR3 is 14 amino acids long. Per the germline V gene, CDR1 is KGHDR and CDR2 is SFDVKD. Losses at the gene ends were 7 bases for V and 8 bases for J; bases not matched to a gene: 8.

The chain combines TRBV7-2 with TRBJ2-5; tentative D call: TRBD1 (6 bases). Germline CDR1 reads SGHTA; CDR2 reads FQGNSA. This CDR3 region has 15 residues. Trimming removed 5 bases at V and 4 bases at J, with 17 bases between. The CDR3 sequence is CASSPPNQGTETQYF. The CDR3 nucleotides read TGTGCCAGCAGCCCCCCCAACCAGGGGACAGAGACCCAGTACTTC. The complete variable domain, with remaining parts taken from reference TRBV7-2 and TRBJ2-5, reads GAGVSQSPSNKVTEKGKDVELRCDPISGHTALYWYRQSLGQGLEFLIYFQGNSAPDKSGLPSDRFSAERTGGSVSTLTIQRTQQEDSAVYLCASSPPNQGTETQYFGPGTRLLVL.

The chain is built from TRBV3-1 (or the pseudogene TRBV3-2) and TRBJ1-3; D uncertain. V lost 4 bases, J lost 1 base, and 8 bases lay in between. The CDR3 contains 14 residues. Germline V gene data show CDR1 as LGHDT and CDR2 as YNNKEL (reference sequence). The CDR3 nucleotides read TGTGCCAGCAGCCTGACACTATCTGGAAACACCATATATTTT. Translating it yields CASSLTLSGNTIYF.

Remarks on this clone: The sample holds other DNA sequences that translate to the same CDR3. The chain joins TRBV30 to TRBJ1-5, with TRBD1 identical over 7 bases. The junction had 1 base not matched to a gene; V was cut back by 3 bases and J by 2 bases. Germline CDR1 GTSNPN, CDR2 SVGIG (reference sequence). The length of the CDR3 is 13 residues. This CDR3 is CAWSGQGNQPQHF. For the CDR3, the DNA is TGTGCCTGGAGCGGACAGGGCAATCAGCCCCAGCATTTT.

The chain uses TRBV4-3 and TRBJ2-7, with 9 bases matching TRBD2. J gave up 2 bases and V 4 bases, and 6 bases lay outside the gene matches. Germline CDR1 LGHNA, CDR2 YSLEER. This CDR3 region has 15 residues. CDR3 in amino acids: CASSRGVAGAYEQYF. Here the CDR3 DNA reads TGCGCCAGCAGCCGCGGGGTAGCGGGGGCCTACGAGCAGTACTTC.

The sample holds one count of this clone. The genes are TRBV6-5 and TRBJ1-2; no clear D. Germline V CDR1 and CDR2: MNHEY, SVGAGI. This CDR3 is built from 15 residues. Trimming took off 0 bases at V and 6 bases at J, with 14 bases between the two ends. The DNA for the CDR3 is TGTGCCAGCAGTTACTCGTTTAGAGGAGGTGATGGCTACACCTTC. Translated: CASSYSFRGGDGYTF.

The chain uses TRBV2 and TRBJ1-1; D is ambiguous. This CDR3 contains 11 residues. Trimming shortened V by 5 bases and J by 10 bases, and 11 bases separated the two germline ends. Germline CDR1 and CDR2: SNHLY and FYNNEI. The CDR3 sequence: CASSYEVRAFF. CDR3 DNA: TGTGCCAGCAGTTACGAGGTGAGAGCTTTCTTT. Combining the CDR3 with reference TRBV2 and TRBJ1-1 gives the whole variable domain EPEVTQTPSHQVTQMGQEVILRCVPISNHLYFYWYRQILGQKVEFLVSFYNNEISEKSEIFDDQFSVERPDGSNFTLKIRSTKLEDSAMYFCASSYEVRAFFGQGTRLTVV.

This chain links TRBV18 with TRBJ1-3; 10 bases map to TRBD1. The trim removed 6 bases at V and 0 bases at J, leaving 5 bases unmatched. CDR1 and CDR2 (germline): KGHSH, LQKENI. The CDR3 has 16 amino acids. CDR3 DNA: TGTGCCAGCTCGTACCGGGACAGGGGCTCTGGAAACACCATATATTTT. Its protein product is CASSYRDRGSGNTIYF.

CDR3 residues: CASSPLSGYNQPQHF. CDR3 DNA: TGTGCCAGCAGCCCCCTGTCGGGTTACAATCAGCCCCAGCATTTT. The chain carries TRBV21-1 and TRBJ1-5. TRBV21-1 is labeled a pseudogene. The CDR3 sequence is 15 residues long.

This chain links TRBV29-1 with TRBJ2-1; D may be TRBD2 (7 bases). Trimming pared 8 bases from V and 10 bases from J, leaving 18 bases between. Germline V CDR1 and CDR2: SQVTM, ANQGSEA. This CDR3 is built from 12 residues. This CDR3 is CSTKGGVWEQFF. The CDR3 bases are TGCAGCACCAAGGGGGGGGTTTGGGAGCAGTTCTTC.

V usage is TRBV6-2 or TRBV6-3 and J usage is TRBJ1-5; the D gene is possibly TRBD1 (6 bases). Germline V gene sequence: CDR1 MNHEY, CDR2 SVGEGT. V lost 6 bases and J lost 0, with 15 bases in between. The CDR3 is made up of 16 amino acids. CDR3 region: CASSPTGLYSNQPQHF. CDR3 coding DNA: TGTGCCAGCAGCCCGACAGGACTCTATAGCAATCAGCCCCAGCATTTT.

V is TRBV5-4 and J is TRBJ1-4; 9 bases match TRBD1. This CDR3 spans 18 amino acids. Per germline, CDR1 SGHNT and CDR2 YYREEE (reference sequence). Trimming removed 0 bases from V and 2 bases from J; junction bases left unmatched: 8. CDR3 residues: CASSLGQGVYSTNEKLFF. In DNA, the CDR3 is TGTGCCAGCAGCTTGGGACAGGGGGTCTACTCGACTAATGAAAAACTGTTTTTT. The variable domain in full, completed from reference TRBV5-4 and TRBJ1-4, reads ETGVTQSPTHLIKTRGQQVTLRCSSQSGHNTVSWYQQALGQGPQFIFQYYREEENGRGNFPPRFSGLQFPNYSSELNVNALELDDSALYLCASSLGQGVYSTNEKLFFGSGTQLSVL.

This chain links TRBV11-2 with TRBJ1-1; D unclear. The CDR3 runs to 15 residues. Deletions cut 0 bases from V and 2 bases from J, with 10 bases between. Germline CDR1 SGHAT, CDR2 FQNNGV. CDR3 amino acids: CASSLESSGNTEAFF. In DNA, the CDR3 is TGTGCCAGCAGCTTAGAGTCCTCCGGCAACACTGAAGCTTTCTTT.

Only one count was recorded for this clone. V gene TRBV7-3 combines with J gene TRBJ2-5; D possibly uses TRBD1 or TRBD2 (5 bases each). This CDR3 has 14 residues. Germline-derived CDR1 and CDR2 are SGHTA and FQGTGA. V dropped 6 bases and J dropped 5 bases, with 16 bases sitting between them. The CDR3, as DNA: TGTGCCAGCAGTAAGGGGCCGGGGCGGGAGACCCAGTACTTC. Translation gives CASSKGPGRETQYF.

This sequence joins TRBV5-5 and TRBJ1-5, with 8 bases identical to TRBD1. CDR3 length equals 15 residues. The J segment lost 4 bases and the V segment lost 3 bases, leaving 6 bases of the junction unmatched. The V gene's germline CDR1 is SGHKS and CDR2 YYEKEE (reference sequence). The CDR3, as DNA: TGTGCCAGCAGCTATGGGACAGGCGATAATCAGCCCCAGCATTTT. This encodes CASSYGTGDNQPQHF. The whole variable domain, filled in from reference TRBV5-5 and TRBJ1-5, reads DAGVTQSPTHLIKTRGQQVTLRCSPISGHKSVSWYQQVLGQGPQFIFQYYEKEERGRGNFPDRFSARQFPNYSSELNVNALLLGDSALYLCASSYGTGDNQPQHFGDGTRLSIL.

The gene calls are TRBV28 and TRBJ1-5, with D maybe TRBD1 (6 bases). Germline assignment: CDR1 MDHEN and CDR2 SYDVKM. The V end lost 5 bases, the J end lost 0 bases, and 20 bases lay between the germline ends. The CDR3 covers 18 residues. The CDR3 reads CASSPQGPGSYSNQPQHF. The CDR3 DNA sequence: TGTGCCAGCAGTCCCCAGGGGCCTGGGTCTTATAGCAATCAGCCCCAGCATTTT.

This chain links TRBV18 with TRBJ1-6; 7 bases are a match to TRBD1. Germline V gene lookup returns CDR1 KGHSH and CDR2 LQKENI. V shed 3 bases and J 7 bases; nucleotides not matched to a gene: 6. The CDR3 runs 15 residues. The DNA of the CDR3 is TGTGCCAGCTCACCCCTCGGGACAGTAAATTCACCCCTCCACTTT. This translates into CASSPLGTVNSPLHF.

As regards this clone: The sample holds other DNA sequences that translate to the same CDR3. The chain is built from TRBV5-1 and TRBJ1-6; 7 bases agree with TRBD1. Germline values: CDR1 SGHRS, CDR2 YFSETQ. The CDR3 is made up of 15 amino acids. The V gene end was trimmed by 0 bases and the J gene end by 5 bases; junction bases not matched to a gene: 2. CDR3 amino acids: CASSLGGTDNSPLHF. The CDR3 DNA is TGCGCCAGCAGCTTGGGGGGGACAGATAATTCACCCCTCCACTTT.